The 8 T cell receptor beta chains below all came from one sample that was sequenced in a study of cytomegalovirus exposure and HLA in healthy donors (dated by TCRdb to about 2017). Libraries came from the immunoSEQ multiplex PCR assay. For the multiplex PCR, a mixture combining 60 forward primers for TCR Vbeta segments and 13 reverse primers for TCR Jbeta segments was used. TCRdb retrieved this table from immuneACCESS and kept in-frame rearrangements only. Not all clones are present; in checked studies, unresolved V genes account for under half, and no reason is known for the remainder. The sample profile shows around 200,000 clones; almost 80% of them were found once. The ten top clones hold 1.5% to 2% of the sample. Source material: PBMCs. These receptors came from a man between 18 and 29 years old in good health and CMV-seronegative.

This clone has only one observation. V and J are TRBV6-5 and TRBJ2-7, with TRBD1 matching 9 bases. Germline V gene sequence: CDR1 MNHEY, CDR2 SVGAGI. This CDR3 is built from 15 residues. The trim removed 6 bases at V and 1 base at J, leaving 7 bases unmatched. The DNA for the CDR3 is TGTGCCAGCAGCCCGACAGGGGGGGCATCCTACGAGCAGTACTTC. Its protein is CASSPTGGASYEQYF.

This clone was seen a few times. The chain combines TRBV5-1 with TRBJ2-3; TRBD1 might be the D (5 bases). Germline V gene data show CDR1 as SGHRS and CDR2 as YFSETQ. The V end was cut by 4 bases, the J end by 6 bases, with 18 bases between. The CDR3 runs 15 residues. The chain's CDR3 is CASSRTPPIADTQYF. The CDR3 DNA follows: TGCGCCAGCAGCCGGACACCCCCAATCGCGGATACGCAGTATTTT.

The chain carries TRBV18 and TRBJ1-1; D unresolved. Between the trimmed V and J ends, which lost 0 bases and 7 bases, there was a span of 9 bases. This CDR3 contains 13 residues. Germline V lookup: CDR1 KGHSH, CDR2 LQKENI. CDR3 sequence reads: CASSPPGDGEAFF. Written as DNA, the CDR3 is TGTGCCAGCTCACCACCGGGAGACGGTGAAGCTTTCTTT.

The rearrangement uses TRBV28 and TRBJ2-1, with TRBD1 identical over 8 bases. The CDR3 is 16 amino acids. Per the germline V gene, CDR1 is MDHEN and CDR2 is SYDVKM. The junction had 11 bases not matched to a gene; V was cut back by 6 bases and J by 4 bases. CDR3 in amino acids: CASRGTGRVGYNEQFF. In DNA form, the CDR3 reads TGTGCCAGCAGGGGGACAGGCAGGGTGGGTTACAATGAGCAGTTCTTC.

The chain recombines TRBV6-5 with TRBJ2-7; D may be TRBD1 (6 bases). The CDR3 sequence is 15 residues long. The germline V gene encodes CDR1 MNHEY and CDR2 SVGAGI. The V gene lost 3 bases and the J gene lost 9 bases, with 21 bases spanning the gap. The CDR3 coding sequence is TGTGCCAGCAGTTATGCAGGGACACCCGACTTCGGGCAGTACTTC. It yields the protein CASSYAGTPDFGQYF.

V usage is TRBV11-1 and J usage is TRBJ2-1; maybe TRBD2 (7 bases). CDR1 is SGHAT, CDR2 FQDESV, per germline (reference sequence). The CDR3 runs 15 residues. The V gene lost 1 base and the J gene lost 3 bases, with 10 bases spanning the gap. CDR3 DNA: TGTGCCAGCAGCTTAGAGGGGGGGCTCTACAATGAGCAGTTCTTC. This gives the protein CASSLEGGLYNEQFF.

This clone has just one count. The chain carries TRBV9 and TRBJ2-3; 10 bases fit TRBD2. The CDR3 has 15 amino acids. V lost 4 bases to trimming and J lost 5 bases; unmatched junction nucleotides: 7. Germline values: CDR1 SGDLS, CDR2 YYNGEE. The CDR3 loop is CASSPLASGGDTQYF. DNA for the CDR3: TGTGCCAGCAGCCCCCTGGCTAGCGGGGGAGATACGCAGTATTTT.

The gene calls are TRBV5-1 and TRBJ2-7, with 9 positions matching TRBD2. Germline CDR1 is SGHRS and CDR2 is YFSETQ. The CDR3 is 16 residues long. After removal of 3 bases from V and 7 bases from J, the junction contained 14 bases not matched to a gene. The CDR3 nucleotides read TGCGCCAGCAGCTCCCGGCCGGGACTAGCAGGGAGGGAGCAGTACTTC. Translation: CASSSRPGLAGREQYF.